The 17 T cell receptor beta chains listed next were all sequenced from one sample in a study of blood T cell repertoires in COVID-19. Clones were read by immunoSEQ multiplex PCR, and TCRdb kept only the in-frame ones, dropping some. The sample has about 270,000 clones, 70% to 90% seen once. Sequences were obtained from PBMCs or T cells enriched from blood (not recorded which). These receptors were obtained from a woman aged 50 to 60 with acute COVID-19.

The chain links TRBV6-5 to TRBJ1-5, with TRBD1 matching 8 bases. From germline, CDR1 is MNHEY and CDR2 SVGAGI. Unmatched junction bases numbered 6, after V lost 5 bases and J lost 6 bases. The CDR3 runs 14 residues. The CDR3 region has the DNA TGTGCCAGCAGTCACGGACAGGGAGGTCAGCCCCAGCATTTT. Translation: CASSHGQGGQPQHF.

This clone was seen more than once but under ten times. The genes are TRBV10-2 and TRBJ1-5; TRBD1 agrees at 8 bases. This CDR3 is built from 14 residues. The junction had 4 bases not matched to a gene; V was cut back by 5 bases and J by 4 bases. Germline V lookup: CDR1 WSHSY, CDR2 SAAADI. CDR3 sequence reads: CASSIRGQNQPQHF. DNA for the CDR3: TGCGCCAGCAGTATCAGGGGGCAGAATCAGCCCCAGCATTTT.

The chain is built from TRBV9 and TRBJ1-3, with 7 bases identical to TRBD1. The CDR3 is 18 residues long. Germline V gene sequence: CDR1 SGDLS, CDR2 YYNGEE. V was clipped by 3 bases and J by 4 bases; unmatched bases: 16. The CDR3: CASSAELLNRGGGNTIYF. The CDR3 coding sequence is TGTGCCAGCAGCGCAGAGCTACTTAACAGGGGAGGAGGAAACACCATATATTTT.

This clone was seen a handful of times. This rearrangement joins TRBV5-1 to TRBJ1-1; D might be TRBD1 (5 bases). The CDR3 sequence is 13 residues long. Germline V lookup: CDR1 SGHRS, CDR2 YFSETQ. V shed 0 bases and J shed 7 bases, with 10 bases lying between them. CDR3 nucleotides: TGCGCCAGCAGCTTGGGAGACAGCTTTGAAGCTTTCTTT. Its protein product is CASSLGDSFEAFF.

The CDR3 sequence is CASSKEPGHGNTEAFF. The CDR3 DNA is TGTGCCAGCAGCAAAGAACCGGGACACGGAAACACTGAAGCTTTCTTT. The chain has TRBV21-1 and TRBJ1-1; TRBD1, the D gene given by the table, was not confirmed from the DNA. TRBV21-1 is deemed a pseudogene. CDR3 length: 16 residues.

This clone appeared a few times. This sequence joins TRBV11-2 and TRBJ1-1; D unclear. The ends were cut back, 7 bases at V and 4 bases at J, with 13 bases in the middle. CDR3 length equals 13 residues. Germline V CDR1 and CDR2: SGHAT, FQNNGV. The CDR3 DNA reads as TGTGCCAGCAATCTTTACTCTGGCACTGAAGCTTTCTTT. This codes for CASNLYSGTEAFF.

The rearrangement joins TRBV28 to TRBJ1-2; the match to TRBD1 covers 10 bases. The CDR3 is made up of 13 amino acids. Per the germline V gene, CDR1 is MDHEN and CDR2 is SYDVKM. The V and J ends lost 5 bases and 6 bases, in that order; junction bases with no gene match: 3. CDR3 protein: CASSPGTGDGYTF. In DNA form, the CDR3 reads TGTGCCAGCAGTCCCGGGACAGGGGATGGCTACACCTTC.

The chain carries TRBV15 and TRBJ1-2; D is possibly TRBD1 (5 bases). Deletions cut 0 bases from V and 6 bases from J, with 17 bases between. The CDR3 loop spans 16 amino acids. Per the germline V gene, CDR1 is LNHNV and CDR2 is YYDKDF (reference sequence). The CDR3 loop is CATSRDLQEPLDGYTF. The CDR3 DNA sequence: TGTGCCACCAGCAGAGATCTACAGGAGCCTCTGGATGGCTACACCTTC.

This clone was seen many times. The chain employs TRBV6-2 or TRBV6-3 and TRBJ1-5; the D is unclear. Trimming removed 4 bases from V and 4 bases from J, with 14 bases in between. Germline V gives CDR1 MNHEY, CDR2 SVGEGT. The length of the CDR3 is 15 residues. This CDR3 reads CASSSAVGRNQPQHF. The CDR3 DNA reads TGTGCCAGCAGTTCAGCGGTTGGGAGGAATCAGCCCCAGCATTTT.

CDR3 in amino acids: CASSLGTSGSYNEQFF. CDR3 bases: TGTGCCAGCAGCTTAGGGACTAGCGGGTCCTACAATGAGCAGTTCTTC. The chain carries TRBV5-4 and TRBJ2-1, with 12 bases identical to TRBD2. J lost 1 base, V lost 2 bases, and 1 base had no gene match. The CDR3 has 16 amino acids. The germline V gene encodes CDR1 SGHNT and CDR2 YYREEE (reference sequence).

The chain uses TRBV5-6 and TRBJ2-7, with D maybe TRBD1 (6 bases). CDR3 length: 14 amino acids. V shed 3 bases and J shed 3 bases, with 13 bases lying between them. CDR1 SGHDT and CDR2 YYEEEE come from the germline V gene. The CDR3 coding sequence is TGTGCCAGCAGCTACGGCTCAGGGGACTACGAGCAGTACTTC. Protein sequence: CASSYGSGDYEQYF.

This clone appeared once. This sequence joins TRBV5-1 and TRBJ2-3; D ambiguous. The CDR3 is 14 residues long. Germline V gene data show CDR1 as SGHRS and CDR2 as YFSETQ. Trimming took 0 bases from V and 4 from J, leaving 9 bases between them. CDR3 amino acids: CASSLEQFADTQYF. In DNA, the CDR3 is TGCGCCAGCAGCTTGGAACAATTTGCAGATACGCAGTATTTT.

Note on this clone: Other DNA sequences in the sample encode the same CDR3. The rearrangement links TRBV7-2 to TRBJ2-1; D not certain. Trimming stripped 5 bases from V and 7 bases from J, with 6 bases between. The CDR3 extends over 11 amino acids. The V gene's germline CDR1 is SGHTA and CDR2 FQGNSA. The CDR3 DNA reads as TGTGCCAGCAGCCCAGTTAATGAGCAGTTCTTC. Protein: CASSPVNEQFF.

This clone came up a few times. V gene TRBV29-1 combines with J gene TRBJ2-3; TRBD1 is a possible D gene (6 bases). The CDR3 consists of 14 residues. Deletions cut 0 bases from V and 0 bases from J, with 7 bases between. From germline, CDR1 is SQVTM and CDR2 ANQGSEA. CDR3 sequence reads: CSVEDRGSTDTQYF. CDR3 bases: TGCAGCGTTGAAGACAGGGGTAGCACAGATACGCAGTATTTT.

This chain joins TRBV18 and TRBJ1-1; perhaps TRBD1 as D (5 bases). CDR3 length: 14 residues. Trimming cost V 3 bases and J 1 base, with 9 bases left between them. Germline values: CDR1 KGHSH, CDR2 LQKENI. The CDR3 region is CASSPTEENTEAFF. The CDR3 DNA reads TGTGCCAGCTCACCGACAGAAGAGAACACTGAAGCTTTCTTT.

This clone was seen only a few times. The chain employs TRBV7-3 and TRBJ2-3; 8 positions match TRBD2. J gave up 5 bases and V 5 bases, and 6 bases lay outside the gene matches. CDR1 is SGHTA, CDR2 FQGTGA, per germline. This CDR3 is built from 14 residues. The CDR3 DNA follows: TGTGCCAGCAGCGACGGGGGGGCAAGAGATACGCAGTATTTT. Amino acid sequence: CASSDGGARDTQYF. The full variable domain, in which reference TRBV7-3 and TRBJ2-3 provide the parts outside the CDR3, is GAGVSQTPSNKVTEKGKYVELRCDPISGHTALYWYRQSLGQGPEFLIYFQGTGAADDSGLPNDRFFAVRPEGSVSTLKIQRTERGDSAVYLCASSDGGARDTQYFGPGTRLTVL.

The chain couples TRBV30 to TRBJ1-2; TRBD1 aligns across 8 bases. Germline V CDR1 and CDR2: GTSNPN, SVGIG (reference sequence). The CDR3 totals 13 residues. With 0 bases clipped from V and 8 bases from J, the junction kept 5 bases outside the gene matches. For the CDR3, the DNA is TGTGCCTGGAGTGTAAATACAGGGGGAGGCTACACCTTC. It encodes CAWSVNTGGGYTF.